This T cell receptor beta chain was sequenced during a study of beta chain features in type 1 diabetes. Study-wide points: More deletions and fewer insertions at VDJ junctions were found in patients with type 1 diabetes. Relative to healthy donors, patients appeared to have naive, central memory and Treg TCRB repertoires that were more similar.

Sorting of CD4+ naive, central memory, regulatory and stem cell-like memory cells was performed via CD45RO/CCR7/CD25/CD127/CD95/CD27. TCRB transcripts that were expressed got sequenced, as all of the isolated RNA had been reverse transcribed. Profiling relied on immunoSEQ multiplex PCR, and the TCRdb table lists in-frame clones only, not all of them. The table records under 800,000 clones, around 15% of them present only once. This clone was seen only a few times. No antigen is known for it. Specimen: naive CD4+ T cells from blood. The TCR comes from a man younger than 35 in good health.

CDR3 amino acids: CASSSDSTNTEAFF. The CDR3 DNA reads as TGCGCCAGCAGCAGTGACAGTACGAACACTGAAGCTTTCTTT. This chain connects TRBV5-1 to TRBJ1-1, with D possibly matching TRBD1 (5 bases). Germline CDR1 reads SGHRS; CDR2 reads YFSETQ. V dropped 4 bases and J dropped 1 base, with 11 bases sitting between them. This CDR3 spans 14 amino acids.